A single sample gave rise to the 7 T cell receptor beta chains below, sequenced in a study of molecular identifiers for immune sequencing clone quantification. A single record per CDR3 protein comes from TCRdb applying MiXCR to the PCR reads. The table has under 600,000 distinct CDR3 sequences, around 25% seen once. Source material: naive CD8+ T cells from blood, with Jurkat cell RNA spiked in. The subset was: FACS-sorted CD8+CD4-CCR7+CD45RA+ naive T cells. The receptors were sampled from a human donor in good health. Some libraries in this study had Jurkat cell RNA spiked in.

This clonotype appeared a few times. V is TRBV5-6 and J is TRBJ1-1; D is unclear. Germline CDR1 SGHDT, CDR2 YYEEEE. This CDR3 comprises 13 residues. V gave up 5 bases and J gave up 1 base, with 9 bases separating them. The CDR3 is CASRTSGNTEAFF. The CDR3 DNA sequence: TGTGCCAGCAGAACCTCCGGGAACACTGAAGCTTTCTTT.

The chain joins TRBV7-2 to TRBJ1-6; D gene uncertain. CDR1 is SGHTA and CDR2 is FQGNSA in the germline V gene. This CDR3 is 16 amino acids long. V lost 1 base and J 7 bases, leaving 14 bases between the germline ends. In nucleotides, the CDR3 is TGTGCCAGCAGCTTAGATGGCGGAAATTGGAATTCACCCCTCCACTTT. Protein sequence: CASSLDGGNWNSPLHF.

The genes are TRBV15 and TRBJ2-3; 8 bases are shared with TRBD2. The CDR3 totals 18 residues. V lost 0 bases to trimming and J lost 0 bases; unmatched junction nucleotides: 8. Germline lookup yields CDR1 LNHNV and CDR2 YYDKDF (reference sequence). CDR3 sequence: CATSRDFGPSGSTDTQYF. The CDR3 DNA reads as TGTGCCACCAGCAGAGATTTCGGGCCTAGCGGGAGCACAGATACGCAGTATTTT.

Ten or more counts support this clonotype. At one end, the junction sequence differs from germline, possibly due to a read error. The rearrangement uses TRBV4-3 and TRBJ2-3, with D unclear. Germline assignment: CDR1 LGHNA and CDR2 YSLEER. This CDR3 region has 13 residues. For the CDR3, the DNA is TGTGCCAGCAGCCAAGGGTCCACAGATACGCAGTATTTT. Its translation is CASSQGSTDTQYF.

Many counts were recorded for this clonotype. The chain couples TRBV20-1 to TRBJ2-7; 9 bases match TRBD1. The trim removed 0 bases at V and 5 bases at J, leaving 8 bases unmatched. This CDR3 is 15 amino acids long. Germline V gene sequence: CDR1 DFQATT, CDR2 SNEGSKA (reference sequence). CDR3 nucleotides: TGCAGTGCTAGAGAGGACAGGGGATCCCCTGACGAGCAGTACTTC. Protein product: CSAREDRGSPDEQYF.

This clonotype was counted many times. The chain combines TRBV2 with TRBJ2-4; no clear D gene. Between the trimmed V and J ends, which lost 6 bases and 0 bases, there was a span of 9 bases. Germline CDR1 and CDR2: SNHLY and FYNNEI. This CDR3 spans 14 amino acids. The CDR3 DNA is TGTGCCAGCAGCGACGGATTAGCCAAAAACATTCAGTACTTC. Translating gives CASSDGLAKNIQYF. The full variable domain, its missing parts supplied by reference TRBV2 and TRBJ2-4, is EPEVTQTPSHQVTQMGQEVILRCVPISNHLYFYWYRQILGQKVEFLVSFYNNEISEKSEIFDDQFSVERPDGSNFTLKIRSTKLEDSAMYFCASSDGLAKNIQYFGAGTRLSVL.

In its sample, this clonotype was seen a few times. The chain is built from TRBV7-2 and TRBJ2-1; tentatively, D is TRBD1 (5 bases). Trimming pared 4 bases from V and 6 bases from J, leaving 16 bases between. Germline values: CDR1 SGHTA, CDR2 FQGNSA. CDR3 length: 15 amino acids. The CDR3 DNA follows: TGTGCCAGCAGCTCCGGTCCAGCAAGGGGCAATGAGCAGTTCTTC. Translated: CASSSGPARGNEQFF. Full variable domain (remainder filled in from reference TRBV7-2 and TRBJ2-1): GAGVSQSPSNKVTEKGKDVELRCDPISGHTALYWYRQSLGQGLEFLIYFQGNSAPDKSGLPSDRFSAERTGGSVSTLTIQRTQQEDSAVYLCASSSGPARGNEQFFGPGTRLTVL.